The present TCR beta chain was sequenced within a study of cytomegalovirus exposure and HLA in healthy donors. Study outcomes and limitations: Altogether, some 170 TCR beta chains were recorded as cytomegalovirus-associated. The majority of CMV-associated TCR beta chains were reported as apparently HLA-restricted in a later analysis.

The PCR had 60 Vbeta and 13 Jbeta primers. Clones were read by immunoSEQ multiplex PCR, and TCRdb kept only the in-frame ones, dropping some. Of approximately 100,000 clones in the sample, 75% were seen once. The CDR3 has 17 amino acids. Trimming took off 1 base at V and 1 base at J, with 16 bases between the two ends. Per germline, CDR1 SGDLS and CDR2 YYNGEE. As concerns this clone: Its antigen is currently unknown.

The specimen sequenced was PBMCs. The V call is TRBV9, the J call TRBJ2-3, with TRBD2 as a possible D gene (6 bases). The TCR was taken from a man in his forties or fifties in good health and CMV-seronegative. This CDR3 is CASSVSASVGGTDTQYF. CDR3 bases: TGTGCCAGCAGCGTAAGCGCTAGCGTCGGCGGCACAGATACGCAGTATTTT.